These T cell receptor beta chains were read from a single sample in a study of T cells in Graves' hyperthyroidism and ophthalmopathy. TCRdb re-derived calls from the multiplex PCR reads in MiXCR, one entry per CDR3 protein. The sample lists fewer than 350,000 distinct CDR3 sequences, roughly 18% occurring once. What was sequenced was blood. These receptors were taken from a woman between 50 and 59 years old with Graves' hyperthyroidism. The CDR3 runs from the conserved cysteine through the conserved F or W. Each record gives: D gene, clone size, V gene, J gene, CDR3 DNA, CDR3 protein. D genes are given only for firm matches. Clone size is not always given. Where it is, it says once, few, many or a class for expanded clones.

-	-	TRBV7-9	TRBJ1-1	TGTGCCAGCAGCCCTCAAGACGCGATAGCTTTCTTT	CASSPQDAIAFF
TRBD1	few	TRBV2	TRBJ1-1	TGTGCCAGCAGGAGTCGGGACAGGGACTGGAACACTGAAGCTTTCTTT	CASRSRDRDWNTEAFF
-	many	TRBV5-1	TRBJ2-1	TGCGCCAGCAGCCGAATACAGGACCCCTACAATGAGCAGTTCTTC	CASSRIQDPYNEQFF
TRBD2	many	TRBV27	TRBJ2-1	TGTGCCAGCAGTGACGGGACTAGCGGCGACAATGAGCAGTTCTTC	CASSDGTSGDNEQFF
-	many	TRBV2	TRBJ2-1	TGTGCCAGTAACGTGGGGAGTTTTATAGATGAGCAGTTCTTC	CASNVGSFIDEQFF
-	few	TRBV3-1	TRBJ2-1	TGTGCCAGCAGCCAAGATCGTGGGGGCCCATACAATGAGCAGTTCTTC	CASSQDRGGPYNEQFF
TRBD2	many	TRBV10-1	TRBJ2-2	TGCGCCAGCAGCGCTAGCGGGGTGGCGAACACCGGGGAGCTGTTTTTT	CASSASGVANTGELFF
-	few	TRBV5-8	TRBJ1-2	TGTGCCAGCAGGCTCGACTACAGGGAGGGTGGCTACACCTTC	CASRLDYREGGYTF
TRBD1	many	TRBV6-1	TRBJ2-1	TGTGCCAGCAGGGTTGGGCAGGGGGACAATGAGCAGTTCTTC	CASRVGQGDNEQFF
-	-	TRBV12-3/TRBV12-4	TRBJ1-4	TGTGCCAGCAGTTTACTGGGGAGGGTCGAAAAACTGTTTTTT	CASSLLGRVEKLFF
-	many	TRBV28	TRBJ2-1	TGTGCCAGCAGAAGTATGGCTGAGCAGTTCTTC	CASRSMAEQFF
-	few	TRBV28	TRBJ1-1	TGTGCCAGCACTAGCGGAAGCTTGAACACTGAAGCTTTCTTT	CASTSGSLNTEAFF
-	many	TRBV18	TRBJ1-1	TGTGCCAGCTCACCGCTCGGGGGGATTCGTGGCACTGAAGCTTTCTTT	CASSPLGGIRGTEAFF
TRBD1	few	TRBV7-9	TRBJ1-4	TGTGCCAGCAGCTACTCCGGGACAGTGAATGAAAAACTGTTTTTT	CASSYSGTVNEKLFF
TRBD1	many	TRBV11-2	TRBJ1-2	TGTGCCAGCAGCCCACTACAACAAGACAGGGGCTATTATGGCTACACCTTC	CASSPLQQDRGYYGYTF
-	few	TRBV7-8	TRBJ1-1	TGTGCCAGCAGCTTAGGGGGGGTGGAAAGGAAAGAAGCTTTCTTT	CASSLGGVERKEAFF
-	many	TRBV3-1	TRBJ1-2	TGTGCCAGCAGCCAAGAGGGCCATAACTATGGCTACACCTTC	CASSQEGHNYGYTF
-	many	TRBV28	TRBJ2-7	TGTGCCAGCAGTTTAGCGCCCCAGGGGGGCGAGCAGTACTTC	CASSLAPQGGEQYF
TRBD1	many	TRBV6-2/TRBV6-3	TRBJ2-1	TGTGCCAGCAAAACGTCCCGGACAGGGACCTACAATGAGCAGTTCTTC	CASKTSRTGTYNEQFF
-	few	TRBV18	TRBJ2-7	TGTGCCAGCTCCCCTGAGTACGGATCTTTTTTAGAGCAGTACTTC	CASSPEYGSFLEQYF
-	many	TRBV6-1	TRBJ2-1	TGTGCCAGCAGTGAGGGGCCGGCCCAATACAATGAGCAGTTCTTC	CASSEGPAQYNEQFF
TRBD1	-	TRBV25-1	TRBJ1-6	TGTGCCAGCAGCGGGACAGGGAGATCACCCCTCCACTTT	CASSGTGRSPLHF
TRBD2	many	TRBV11-2	TRBJ2-1	TGTGCCAGCAGCATATCCGGGACTAGCGGAGAGCAGTTCTTC	CASSISGTSGEQFF
TRBD1	few	TRBV11-2	TRBJ1-2	TGTGCCAGCAGCTTCCAGACAGGGGGCCCTCGAGGCTACACCTTC	CASSFQTGGPRGYTF
TRBD2	-	TRBV11-3	TRBJ2-3	TGTGCCAGCAGCTGCGCCCACCCCCCCTACTGGCGGGGGGGGGGAACAGATACGCAGTATTTT	CASSCAHPPYWRGGGTDTQYF
TRBD1	-	TRBV9	TRBJ2-7	TGTGCCAGCAGCGTAGGAGTCGAGGGGGCCGAGCAGTACTTC	CASSVGVEGAEQYF
TRBD1	many	TRBV28	TRBJ1-2	TGTGCCAGCAGTTCCCGGGACAGGGCTGCAGTTAACTATGGCTACACCTTC	CASSSRDRAAVNYGYTF
-	few	TRBV7-6	TRBJ2-1	TGTGCCAGCAGCCTAGACCTGTACGCCTCCTACAATGAGCAGTTCTTC	CASSLDLYASYNEQFF
TRBD2	many	TRBV24-1	TRBJ2-7	TGTGCCACCAGTGATCAGGGAGGGAGCGACGAGCAGTACTTC	CATSDQGGSDEQYF
-	-	TRBV12-3/TRBV12-4	TRBJ1-4	TGTGCCAGCAGGATATTACATGCAACTAATGAAAAACTGTTTTTT	CASRILHATNEKLFF
-	few	TRBV10-3	TRBJ1-4	TGTGCCATCAGTGAGCCGACAGCCGGAAATGAAAAACTGTTTTTT	CAISEPTAGNEKLFF
TRBD1	-	TRBV7-9	TRBJ2-7	TGTGCCAGCAGCTTAAAGGACAGGCCATCCTACGAGCAGTACTTC	CASSLKDRPSYEQYF
TRBD1	-	TRBV6-1	TRBJ1-4	TGTGCCAGCAGAACCCAGGGGGCGGAAGATGAAAAACTGTTTTTT	CASRTQGAEDEKLFF
TRBD1	many	TRBV11-2	TRBJ1-1	TGTGCCAGCAGCTTAGGACAGGGGTTGACATTTGAAGCTTTCTTT	CASSLGQGLTFEAFF
TRBD1	many	TRBV2	TRBJ1-4	TGTGCCAGCAGTGCGGGACAGGGGAGAGAAAAACTGTTTTTT	CASSAGQGREKLFF
-	-	TRBV5-1	TRBJ1-5	TGCGCCAGCAGCTTGGATGGACAGACCGATCAGCCCCAGCATTTT	CASSLDGQTDQPQHF
TRBD2	-	TRBV6-5	TRBJ2-7	TGTGCCAGCAGTTATGGGGCTAGCGGGGACTACGAGCAGTACTTC	CASSYGASGDYEQYF
-	many	TRBV5-1	TRBJ1-2	TGCGCCAGCAGCTTAAGACCTTTGGACAACTCTAACTATGGCTACACCTTC	CASSLRPLDNSNYGYTF
TRBD1	many	TRBV28	TRBJ1-2	TGTGCCAGCAGTTACGGACAGGGAGTCTTGGGCTATGGCTACACCTTC	CASSYGQGVLGYGYTF
-	many	TRBV12-3/TRBV12-4	TRBJ1-1	TGTGCCAGCAGTTTCCTGAACACTGAAGCTTTCTTT	CASSFLNTEAFF
TRBD2	-	TRBV6-1	TRBJ2-1	TGTGCCAGCAGTGGACCCTCTAGCGGTCAAAGCTCCTACAATGAGCAGTTCTTC	CASSGPSSGQSSYNEQFF
-	few	TRBV12-3/TRBV12-4	TRBJ1-2	TGTGCCACGAACGGCCCGGCCGACGTCGGCTACACCTTC	CATNGPADVGYTF
TRBD2	many	TRBV20-1	TRBJ2-3	TGCAGTGCTGGGCTAGCGGGGGCCACAGATACGCAGTATTTT	CSAGLAGATDTQYF
TRBD1	-	TRBV6-1	TRBJ2-3	TGTGCCGTCCAAGACAGGGAAACAGATACGCAGTATTTT	CAVQDRETDTQYF